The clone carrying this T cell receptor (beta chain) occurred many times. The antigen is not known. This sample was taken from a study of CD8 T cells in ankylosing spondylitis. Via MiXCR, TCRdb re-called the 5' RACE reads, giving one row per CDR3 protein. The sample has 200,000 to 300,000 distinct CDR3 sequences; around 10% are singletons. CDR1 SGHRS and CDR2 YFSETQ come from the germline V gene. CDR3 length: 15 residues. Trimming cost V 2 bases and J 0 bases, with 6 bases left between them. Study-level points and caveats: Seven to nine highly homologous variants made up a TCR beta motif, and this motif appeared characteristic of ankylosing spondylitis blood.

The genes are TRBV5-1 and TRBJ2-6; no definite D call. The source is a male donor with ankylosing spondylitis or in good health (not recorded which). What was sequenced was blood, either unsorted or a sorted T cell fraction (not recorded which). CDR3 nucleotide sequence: TGCGCCAGCAGCTTTGGTCCCTCTGGGGCCAACGTCCTGACTTTC. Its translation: CASSFGPSGANVLTF.